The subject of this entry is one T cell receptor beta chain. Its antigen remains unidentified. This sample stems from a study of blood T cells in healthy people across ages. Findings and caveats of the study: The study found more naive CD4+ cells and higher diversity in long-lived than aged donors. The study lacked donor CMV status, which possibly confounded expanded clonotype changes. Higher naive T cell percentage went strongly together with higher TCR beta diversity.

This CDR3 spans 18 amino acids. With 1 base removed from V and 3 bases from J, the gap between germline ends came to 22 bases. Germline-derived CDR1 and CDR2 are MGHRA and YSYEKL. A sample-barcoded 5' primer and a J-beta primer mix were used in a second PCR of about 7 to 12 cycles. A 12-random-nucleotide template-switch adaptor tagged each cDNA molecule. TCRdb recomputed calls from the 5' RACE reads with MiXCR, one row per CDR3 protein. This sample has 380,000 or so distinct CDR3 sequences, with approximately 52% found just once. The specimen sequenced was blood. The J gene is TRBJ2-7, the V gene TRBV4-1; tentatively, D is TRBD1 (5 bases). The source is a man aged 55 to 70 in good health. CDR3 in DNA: TGCGCCAGCAGCCAAGTGCAGGGTCCTGCGCTGGGTGGCTACGAGCAGTACTTC. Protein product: CASSQVQGPALGGYEQYF.